This T cell receptor (beta chain) was captured by sequencing in a study of OX40 agonist ivuxolimab in advanced cancers. This table comes from immunoSEQ multiplex PCR, and its TCRdb copy is limited to in-frame clones, with some not included. This table has roughly 34,000 clones, about 80% appearing once. This CDR3 comprises 14 residues. Trimming pared 6 bases from V and 6 bases from J, leaving 16 bases between. CDR1 and CDR2 (germline): MNHEY, SVGAGI. Sequencing was performed on CD4+ or CD8+ T cells sorted from blood, taken in a trial of the OX40 agonist ivuxolimab. The chain carries TRBV6-5 and TRBJ2-3, with D perhaps being TRBD1 or TRBD2 (5 bases each). The TCR originated in an adult with an advanced solid tumor such as melanoma, head and neck, liver or kidney cancer. This chain's CDR3 is CASREGWAMDTQYF. The CDR3 DNA follows: TGTGCCAGCAGAGAGGGGTGGGCCATGGATACGCAGTATTTT.